Listed here is a single T cell receptor (beta chain). Its specificity is not known. This CDR3 is built from 17 residues. CDR1 is DFQATT, CDR2 SNEGSKA, per germline (reference sequence). Trimming cost V 1 base and J 6 bases; bases outside gene matches: 16. The entry originates in a study of post-analysis software for immune sequencing data. Across the whole study: There were relapsing-remitting, secondary progressive and progressive-relapsing multiple sclerosis among the disease courses included. Whole-study results and caveats: The study found TRBV5-6, TRBV5-1 and TRBV20-1 among five TRBV segments more frequent in patients than controls. Clustering by F measure revealed strong co-clustering among samples prepared together in one batch.

cDNA libraries of TCR beta carried unique molecular identifiers. About half a million cDNA molecules were recovered from an input of about 1 to 10 million T cells. TCRdb re-called the PCR reads through MiXCR, storing one row per CDR3 protein. The table shows about 540,000 distinct CDR3 sequences, with around a third occurring only once. The origin of this receptor is a girl under 18 with multiple sclerosis. The material sequenced was blood. The chain couples TRBV20-1 to TRBJ2-3; 7 bases match TRBD2. The CDR3 region is CSARVPILARSSDTQYF. Here the CDR3 DNA reads TGCAGTGCTAGAGTGCCCATACTAGCGCGATCGTCCGATACGCAGTATTTT.